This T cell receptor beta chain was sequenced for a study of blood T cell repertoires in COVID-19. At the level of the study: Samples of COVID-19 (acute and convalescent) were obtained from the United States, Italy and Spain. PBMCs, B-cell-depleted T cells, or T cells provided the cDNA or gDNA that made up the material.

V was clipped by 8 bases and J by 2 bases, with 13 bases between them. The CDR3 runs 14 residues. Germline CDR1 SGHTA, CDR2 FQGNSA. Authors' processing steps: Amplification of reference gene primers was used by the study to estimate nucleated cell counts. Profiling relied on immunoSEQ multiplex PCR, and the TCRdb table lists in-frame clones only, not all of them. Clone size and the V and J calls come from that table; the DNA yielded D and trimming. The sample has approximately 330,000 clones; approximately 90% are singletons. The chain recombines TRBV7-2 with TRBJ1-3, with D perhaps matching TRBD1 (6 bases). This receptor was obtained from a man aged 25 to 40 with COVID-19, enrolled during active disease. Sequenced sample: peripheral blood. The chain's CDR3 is CASSGGGTGNTIYF. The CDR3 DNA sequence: TGTGCCAGCTCCGGGGGGGGCACTGGAAACACCATATATTTT.